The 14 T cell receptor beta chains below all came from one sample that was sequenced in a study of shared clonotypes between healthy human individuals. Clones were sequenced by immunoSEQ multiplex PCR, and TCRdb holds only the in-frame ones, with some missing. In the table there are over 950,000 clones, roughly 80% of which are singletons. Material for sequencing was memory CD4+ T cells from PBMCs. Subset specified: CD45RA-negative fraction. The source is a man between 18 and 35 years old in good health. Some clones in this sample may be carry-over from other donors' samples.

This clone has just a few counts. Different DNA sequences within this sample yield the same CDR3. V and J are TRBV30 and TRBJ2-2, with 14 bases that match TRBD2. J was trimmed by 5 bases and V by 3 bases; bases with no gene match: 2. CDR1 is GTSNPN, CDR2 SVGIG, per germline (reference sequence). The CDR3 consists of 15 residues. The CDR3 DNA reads TGTGCCTGGAGACGACTAGCGGGAGGGACCGGGGAGCTGTTTTTT. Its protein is CAWRRLAGGTGELFF. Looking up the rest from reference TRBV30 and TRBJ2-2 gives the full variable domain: SQTIHQWPATLVQPVGSPLSLECTVEGTSNPNLYWYRQAAGRGLQLLFYSVGIGQISSEVPQNLSASRPQDRQFILSSKKLLLSDSGFYLCAWRRLAGGTGELFFGEGSRLTVL.

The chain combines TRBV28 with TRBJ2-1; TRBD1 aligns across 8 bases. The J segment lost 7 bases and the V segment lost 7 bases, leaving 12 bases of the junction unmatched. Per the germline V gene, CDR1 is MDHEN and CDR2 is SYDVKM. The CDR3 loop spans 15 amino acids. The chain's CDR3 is CASILSRTGLNEQFF. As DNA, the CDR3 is TGTGCCAGCATCCTATCGCGGACAGGGCTAAATGAGCAGTTCTTC.

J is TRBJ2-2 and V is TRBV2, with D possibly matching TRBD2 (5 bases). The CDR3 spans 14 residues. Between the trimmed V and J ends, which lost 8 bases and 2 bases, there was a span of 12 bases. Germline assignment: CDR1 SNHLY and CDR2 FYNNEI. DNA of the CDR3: TGTGCCAGCCTGAGGGCAGGAAACACCGGGGAGCTGTTTTTT. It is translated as CASLRAGNTGELFF.

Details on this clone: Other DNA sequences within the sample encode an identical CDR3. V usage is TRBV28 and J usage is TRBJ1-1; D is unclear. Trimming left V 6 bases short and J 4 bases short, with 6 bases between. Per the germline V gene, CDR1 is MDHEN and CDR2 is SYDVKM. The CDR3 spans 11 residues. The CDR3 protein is CASSRGTEAFF. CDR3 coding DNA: TGTGCCAGCAGCCGGGGCACTGAAGCTTTCTTT.

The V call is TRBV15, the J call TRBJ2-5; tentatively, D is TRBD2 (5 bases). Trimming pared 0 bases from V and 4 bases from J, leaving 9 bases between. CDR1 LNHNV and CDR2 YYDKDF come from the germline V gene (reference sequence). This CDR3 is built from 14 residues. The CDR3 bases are TGTGCCACCAGCAGAGATTTCGCGGGAGAGACCCAGTACTTC. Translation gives CATSRDFAGETQYF.

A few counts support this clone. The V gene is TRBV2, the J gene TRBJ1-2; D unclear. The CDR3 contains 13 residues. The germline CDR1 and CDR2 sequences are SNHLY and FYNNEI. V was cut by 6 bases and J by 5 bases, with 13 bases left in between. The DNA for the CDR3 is TGTGCCAGCAGCCCCGAGGGAGGATATGGCTACACCTTC. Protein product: CASSPEGGYGYTF.

The CDR3 protein is CASRAVVKGTEAFF. CDR3 coding DNA: TGTGCCAGTAGGGCGGTGGTCAAGGGCACTGAAGCTTTCTTT. The chain combines TRBV19 with TRBJ1-1; D gene ambiguous. The CDR3 runs 14 residues. The V gene's germline CDR1 is LNHDA and CDR2 SQIVND (reference sequence). V was pared by 6 bases and J by 4 bases, with 15 bases between.

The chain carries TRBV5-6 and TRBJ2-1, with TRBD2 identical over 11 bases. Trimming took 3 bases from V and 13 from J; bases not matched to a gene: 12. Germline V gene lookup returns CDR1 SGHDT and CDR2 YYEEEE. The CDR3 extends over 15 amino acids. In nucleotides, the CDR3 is TGTGCCAGCAGCTCCGGGACTAGCGGCTTTAGGGGACAGTTCTTC. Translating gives CASSSGTSGFRGQFF. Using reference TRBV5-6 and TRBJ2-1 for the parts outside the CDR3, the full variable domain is DAGVTQSPTHLIKTRGQQVTLRCSPKSGHDTVSWYQQALGQGPQFIFQYYEEEERQRGNFPDRFSGHQFPNYSSELNVNALLLGDSALYLCASSSGTSGFRGQFFGPGTRLTVL.

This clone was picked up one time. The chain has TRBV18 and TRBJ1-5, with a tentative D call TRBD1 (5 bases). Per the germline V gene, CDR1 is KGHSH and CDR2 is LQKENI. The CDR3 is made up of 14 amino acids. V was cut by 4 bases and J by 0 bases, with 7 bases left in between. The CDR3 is CASSRGYSNQPQHF. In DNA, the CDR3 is TGTGCCAGCTCACGGGGGTATAGCAATCAGCCCCAGCATTTT.

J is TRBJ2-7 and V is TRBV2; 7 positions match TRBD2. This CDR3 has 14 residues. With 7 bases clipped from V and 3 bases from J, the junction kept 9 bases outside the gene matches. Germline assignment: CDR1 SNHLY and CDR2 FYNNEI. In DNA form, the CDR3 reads TGTGCCAGCAATCCAGGACTAGGGGTCTACGAGCAGTACTTC. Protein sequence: CASNPGLGVYEQYF.

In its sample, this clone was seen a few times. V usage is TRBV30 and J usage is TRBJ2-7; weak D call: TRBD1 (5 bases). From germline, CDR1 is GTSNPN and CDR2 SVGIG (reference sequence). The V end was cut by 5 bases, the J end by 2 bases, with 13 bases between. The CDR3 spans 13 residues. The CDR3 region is CAWGQQRAYEQYF. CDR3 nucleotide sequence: TGTGCCTGGGGACAACAAAGGGCCTACGAGCAGTACTTC.

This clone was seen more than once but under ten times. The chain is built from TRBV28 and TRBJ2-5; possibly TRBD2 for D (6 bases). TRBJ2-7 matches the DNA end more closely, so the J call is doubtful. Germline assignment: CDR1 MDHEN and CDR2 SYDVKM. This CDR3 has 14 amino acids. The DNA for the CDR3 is TGTGCCAGCAGTTATGCGGGATTCTCCTACGAGCAGTACTTC. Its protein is CASSYAGFSYEQYF.

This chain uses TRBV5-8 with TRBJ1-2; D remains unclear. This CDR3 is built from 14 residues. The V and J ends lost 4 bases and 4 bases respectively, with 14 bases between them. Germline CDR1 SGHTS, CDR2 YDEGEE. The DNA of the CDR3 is TGTGCCAGCAGCAATTGGGTGGACGGCTATGGCTACACCTTC. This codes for CASSNWVDGYGYTF.

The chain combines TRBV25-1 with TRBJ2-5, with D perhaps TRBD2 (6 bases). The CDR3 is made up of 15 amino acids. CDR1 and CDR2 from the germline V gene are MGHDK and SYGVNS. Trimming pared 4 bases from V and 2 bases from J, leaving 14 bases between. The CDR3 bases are TGTGCCAGCAGTGGTTGGGAGGCAGAACAAGAGACCCAGTACTTC. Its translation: CASSGWEAEQETQYF.